A selection of T cell receptor beta chains follows, all from one sample in a study of blood T cell repertoires in COVID-19. TCRdb's copy holds only in-frame clones and misses some; the assay was immunoSEQ multiplex PCR. The table shows some 250,000 clones, with about nine tenths occurring only once. The sequencing input was PBMCs or T cells enriched from blood (not recorded which). Receptor source: a woman in her twenties or thirties with acute COVID-19. Each CDR3 is given with its conserved first and last residue. A D gene is named only where the DNA matches it firmly. The size entry is marked missing in some rows and otherwise reads once, few, many or a size class.

14 | NA | NA | TRBJ2-3 | TRBV28 | CASSQALDMDTQYF | TGTGCCAGCAGCCAGGCCCTGGATATGGATACGCAGTATTTT
11 | NA | NA | TRBJ2-1 | TRBV6-5 | CAGTIAEEQFF | TGTGCCGGTACAATAGCGGAAGAGCAGTTCTTC
13 | NA | NA | TRBJ1-5 | TRBV2 | CASGVGSNQPQHF | TGTGCCAGCGGAGTGGGTAGCAATCAGCCCCAGCATTTT
15 | NA | TRBD1 | TRBJ1-6 | TRBV7-9 | CASSLGQGLDSPLHF | TGTGCCAGCAGCTTAGGACAGGGTTTAGATTCACCCCTCCACTTT
14 | NA | NA | TRBJ2-7 | TRBV5-1 | CASSLTQGQYEQYF | TGCGCCAGCAGCTTGACCCAAGGACAGTACGAGCAGTACTTC
15 | once | TRBD1 | TRBJ1-3 | TRBV27 | CASSLQGRSGNTIYF | TGTGCCAGCAGCCTACAGGGGCGCTCTGGAAACACCATATATTTT
12 | NA | TRBD2 | TRBJ2-2 | TRBV2 | CASLGEGQELFF | TGTGCCAGCTTAGGGGAGGGTCAGGAGCTGTTTTTT
15 | NA | NA | TRBJ2-7 | TRBV3-1/TRBV3-2 | CASSPRQGLSYEQYF | TGTGCCAGCAGCCCCAGACAAGGCCTCTCCTACGAGCAGTACTTC
16 | once | NA | TRBJ1-6 | TRBV23-1 | CASTPPRSPTLSPLHF | TGCGCCTCGACTCCACCCAGATCCCCCACTCTTTCACCCCTCCACTTT
15 | NA | NA | TRBJ2-7 | TRBV21-1 | CASLRRDRGPYEQYF | TGTGCCAGCCTGCGCCGGGACAGGGGACCCTACGAGCAGTACTTC
15 | NA | TRBD1 | TRBJ1-5 | TRBV28 | CASRPTGVLNQPQHF | TGTGCCAGCAGACCGACAGGGGTCCTCAATCAGCCCCAGCATTTT
17 | NA | NA | TRBJ1-1 | TRBV9 | CASSPRGTPRGNTEAFF | TGTGCCAGCAGCCCCAGGGGCACGCCCCGAGGGAACACTGAAGCTTTCTTT
14 | NA | TRBD1 | TRBJ2-7 | TRBV18 | CASSYGTEAYEQYF | TGTGCCAGCTCATACGGGACAGAGGCCTACGAGCAGTACTTC
13 | few | TRBD1 | TRBJ1-2 | TRBV12-3/TRBV12-4 | CASKDRGMMGYTF | TGTGCCAGCAAGGACAGGGGAATGATGGGCTACACCTTC
14 | NA | NA | TRBJ2-1 | TRBV19 | CASSWSENYNEQFF | TGTGCCAGTAGTTGGAGTGAAAACTACAATGAGCAGTTCTTC
17 | NA | TRBD1 | TRBJ2-1 | TRBV15 | CATSRPFRDRAYNEQFF | TGTGCCACCAGCAGACCATTCCGGGACAGGGCTTACAATGAGCAGTTCTTC
15 | few | TRBD2 | TRBJ2-2 | TRBV6-4 | CASSGTSGDTGELFF | TGTGCCAGCAGTGGGACTAGCGGAGACACCGGGGAGCTGTTTTTT
13 | NA | NA | TRBJ2-7 | TRBV7-9 | CASSFRDTYEQYF | TGTGCCAGCAGCTTCAGGGACACCTACGAGCAGTACTTC
12 | NA | NA | TRBJ2-1 | TRBV5-1 | CASSLEAGVQIF | TGCGCCAGCAGCTTGGAAGCAGGGGTACAAATCTTC
15 | NA | NA | TRBJ1-3 | TRBV5-4 | CASSLTGNSGNTIYF | TGTGCCAGCAGCTTGACGGGGAACAGCGGAAACACCATATATTTT
17 | NA | TRBD2 | TRBJ2-2 | TRBV19 | CASSYPGLRTNTGELFF | TGTGCCAGTAGTTACCCGGGACTACGAACTAACACCGGGGAGCTGTTTTTT
15 | NA | NA | TRBJ1-5 | TRBV4-3 | CASSQRQDGNQPQHF | TGCGCCAGCAGCCAACGACAGGATGGCAATCAGCCCCAGCATTTT
17 | NA | NA | TRBJ1-6 | TRBV6-2/TRBV6-3 | CASSFRQRSSYNSPLHF | TGTGCCAGCAGTTTTCGACAGCGAAGCTCCTATAATTCACCCCTCCACTTT
16 | NA | TRBD1 | TRBJ1-4 | TRBV5-1 | CASSLEGDRVNEKLFF | TGCGCCAGCAGCTTGGAAGGGGACAGAGTTAATGAAAAACTGTTTTTT
14 | once | NA | TRBJ2-7 | TRBV5-4 | CASSSTQGSGEQYF | TGTGCCAGCAGCTCGACTCAGGGCTCCGGCGAGCAGTACTTC
13 | NA | NA | TRBJ1-5 | TRBV7-2 | CASSLDRNQPQHF | TGTGCCAGCAGCTTAGATAGAAATCAGCCCCAGCATTTT
14 | few | NA | TRBJ1-2 | TRBV7-9 | CASSLATGLYGYTF | TGTGCCAGCAGCCTCGCGACAGGCCTCTATGGCTACACCTTC
11 | few | NA | TRBJ2-7 | TRBV20-1 | CSAHSRYEQYF | TGCAGTGCCCACTCCCGCTACGAGCAGTACTTC
14 | NA | NA | TRBJ1-5 | TRBV7-2 | CASSLFRLDQPQHF | TGTGCCAGCAGCTTATTCAGGTTGGATCAGCCCCAGCATTTT
15 | few | NA | TRBJ1-5 | TRBV5-3 | CARSLARTLNQPQHF | TGTGCCAGAAGCTTGGCCCGGACACTCAATCAGCCCCAGCATTTT
14 | NA | NA | TRBJ1-4 | TRBV6-6 | CASSYGQSNEKLFF | TGTGCCAGCAGTTACGGACAGAGTAATGAAAAACTGTTTTTT
13 | NA | NA | TRBJ2-2 | TRBV30 | CAWNELNTGELFF | TGTGCCTGGAACGAACTAAACACCGGGGAGCTGTTTTTT
15 | NA | NA | TRBJ2-7 | TRBV5-1 | CASSLRSGELYEQYF | TGCGCCAGCAGCTTGCGAAGCGGAGAATTGTACGAGCAGTACTTC
14 | NA | NA | TRBJ1-2 | TRBV7-2 | CASSSHRDNYGYTF | TGTGCCAGCAGCTCCCACCGGGATAACTATGGCTACACCTTC
16 | NA | TRBD1 | TRBJ1-4 | TRBV2 | CASSSGQGIANEKLFF | TGTGCCAGCAGCTCGGGACAGGGGATAGCTAATGAAAAACTGTTTTTT
11 | NA | NA | TRBJ2-4 | TRBV12-3/TRBV12-4 | CASSFRDIQYF | TGTGCCAGCAGTTTCAGGGACATTCAGTACTTC
14 | NA | TRBD1 | TRBJ1-2 | TRBV15 | CATSTRTTGSGYTF | TGTGCCACCAGCACACGTACGACAGGGTCTGGCTACACCTTC
15 | few | TRBD1 | TRBJ2-2 | TRBV6-4 | CASSDRTGDTGELFF | TGTGCCAGCAGTGACCGGACAGGGGACACCGGGGAGCTGTTTTTT
14 | few | NA | TRBJ1-5 | TRBV28 | CASHPVEANQPQHF | TGTGCCAGCCACCCCGTAGAGGCTAATCAGCCCCAGCATTTT
15 | NA | TRBD1 | TRBJ2-5 | TRBV7-9 | CASSYNRGSVETQYF | TGTGCCAGCAGCTACAACAGGGGTTCAGTTGAGACCCAGTACTTC
16 | NA | TRBD2 | TRBJ2-5 | TRBV11-2 | CASSAGVRSGQETQYF | TGTGCCAGCAGCGCGGGGGTGAGGAGCGGGCAAGAGACCCAGTACTTC
15 | few | NA | TRBJ1-6 | TRBV3-1/TRBV3-2 | CASSQYAGPESPLHF | TGTGCCAGCAGCCAGTACGCGGGCCCCGAATCACCCCTCCACTTT
15 | NA | TRBD1 | TRBJ2-7 | TRBV24-1 | CATSDSRGNNYEQYF | TGTGCCACCAGTGATTCCAGGGGGAATAACTACGAGCAGTACTTC
14 | NA | NA | TRBJ1-2 | TRBV7-9 | CASSSRTGSMGYTF | TGTGCCAGCAGCTCCAGGACGGGATCTATGGGCTACACCTTC
19 | once | NA | TRBJ2-7 | TRBV27 | CASSYRGGYGLGTPYEQYF | TGTGCCAGCAGTTATCGCGGCGGGTACGGGCTAGGTACGCCCTACGAGCAGTACTTC
15 | NA | NA | TRBJ2-6 | TRBV19 | CASSIGSSGANVLTF | TGTGCCAGTAGTATAGGTAGCTCTGGGGCCAACGTCCTGACTTTC
16 | NA | NA | TRBJ2-3 | TRBV11-2 | CASSHNRARVPDTQYF | TGTGCCAGCAGCCACAACAGGGCCAGGGTCCCAGATACGCAGTATTTT
16 | NA | TRBD2 | TRBJ2-2 | TRBV24-1 | CATSVQLAGPTGELFF | TGTGCCACCAGTGTACAACTAGCGGGACCCACCGGGGAGCTGTTTTTT
13 | NA | NA | TRBJ2-1 | TRBV4-1 | CASSQSGYNEQFF | TGCGCCAGCAGCCAAAGCGGATACAATGAGCAGTTCTTC
14 | NA | TRBD2 | TRBJ2-3 | TRBV10-3 | CAITPSGGGDTQYF | TGTGCCATCACCCCTAGCGGGGGCGGAGATACGCAGTATTTT
15 | once | TRBD1 | TRBJ1-5 | TRBV2 | CASSRRQGVLQPQHF | TGTGCCAGCAGCCGACGACAGGGGGTCCTCCAGCCCCAGCATTTT